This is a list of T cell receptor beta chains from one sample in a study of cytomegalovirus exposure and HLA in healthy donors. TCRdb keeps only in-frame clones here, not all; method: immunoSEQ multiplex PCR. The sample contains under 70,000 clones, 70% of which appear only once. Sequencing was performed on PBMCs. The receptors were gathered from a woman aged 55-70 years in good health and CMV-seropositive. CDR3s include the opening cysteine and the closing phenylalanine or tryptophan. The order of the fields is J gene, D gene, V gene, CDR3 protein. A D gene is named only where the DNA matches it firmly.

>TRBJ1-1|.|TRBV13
CASSLDPRENTEAFF
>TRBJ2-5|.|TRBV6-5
CASSFQQGPQETQYF
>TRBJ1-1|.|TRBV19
CASSINTVEAESFF
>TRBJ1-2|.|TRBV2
CASSEVEGNYGYTF
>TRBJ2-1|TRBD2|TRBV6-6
CATMTSPYNEQFF
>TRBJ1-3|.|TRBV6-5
CASSLAAGALGNTIYF
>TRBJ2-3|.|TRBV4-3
CASSQNPREDTQYF
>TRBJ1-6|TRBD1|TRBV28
CASKIGTGNNNSLLHF
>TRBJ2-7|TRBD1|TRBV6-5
CASSIGQEVVYEQYF
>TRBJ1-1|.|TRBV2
CASSGLNAIQAMFTEAFF
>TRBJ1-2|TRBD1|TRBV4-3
CASSQDTGTGDGYTF
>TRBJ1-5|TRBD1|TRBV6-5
CASREGQVDQPQHF
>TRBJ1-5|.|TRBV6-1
CASSAGRVYSNQPQHF
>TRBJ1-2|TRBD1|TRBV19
CASTPDRAAFRGYTF
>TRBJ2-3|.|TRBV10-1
CASSESRQSFTDTQYF
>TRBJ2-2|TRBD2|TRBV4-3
CASSQYGLAGGWTGELFF
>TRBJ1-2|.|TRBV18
CASSPQRQDNYGYTF
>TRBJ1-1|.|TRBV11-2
CASSLDTYTEAFF
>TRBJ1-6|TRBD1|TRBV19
CASSPGQGLGSPLHF
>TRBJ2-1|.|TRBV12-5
CASGLNSNEQFF
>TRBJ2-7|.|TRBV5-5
CASTSPLQGKYEQYF
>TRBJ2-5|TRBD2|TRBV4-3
CASSQDRAGGASETQYF
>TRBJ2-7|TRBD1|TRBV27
CASSLDRDRLSYEQYF
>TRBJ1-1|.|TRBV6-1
CASSQLRNTEAFF
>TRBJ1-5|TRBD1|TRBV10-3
CAISYPVSGTGSYSNQPQHF
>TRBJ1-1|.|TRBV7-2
CASSLAQDTEAFF
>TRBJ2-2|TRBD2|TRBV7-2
CASSSLAGLAGELFF
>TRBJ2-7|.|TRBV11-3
CASSSSGTYEQYF
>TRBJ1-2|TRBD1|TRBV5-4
CASSGGGMRDRIFSGYTF
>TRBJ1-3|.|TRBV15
CATSRVGGSGNTIYF
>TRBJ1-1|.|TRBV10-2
CASSQGLNEAFF
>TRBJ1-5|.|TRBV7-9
CSSSPGEGQPQHF
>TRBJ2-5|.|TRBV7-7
CASSLGQQETQYF
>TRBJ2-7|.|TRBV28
CATGQSTYEQYF
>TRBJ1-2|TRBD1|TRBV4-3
CASSQGVTGYGGYTF
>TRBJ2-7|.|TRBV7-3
CASSLSPGPHEQYF